This TCR beta chain appears in the sequencing data of a study of blood T cell repertoires in COVID-19. This clone was observed a few times. Between the trimmed V and J ends, which lost 0 bases and 2 bases, there was a span of 9 bases. The CDR3 runs to 15 residues. Looked up from germline, CDR1 is LGHNA and CDR2 is YSLEER. Profiled with immunoSEQ multiplex PCR; TCRdb holds only in-frame clones, not every one. The sample lists 310,000 or so clones, 87% occurring once. The chain recombines TRBV4-3 with TRBJ2-3; no reliable D call. The TCR originated in a woman aged 45-65 years who had recovered from COVID-19. Sample: peripheral blood. The chain's CDR3 is CASSQDPTSTDTQYF. The CDR3, as DNA: TGCGCCAGCAGCCAAGATCCTACCTCCACAGATACGCAGTATTTT.